This passage covers 21 T cell receptor beta chains from one sample sequenced in a study of cytomegalovirus exposure and HLA in healthy donors. Data came from immunoSEQ multiplex PCR; TCRdb stores just in-frame clones and leaves some out. The sample has 300,000 to 400,000 clones, 70% to 90% seen once; the top ten hold approximately 0.86%. The material sequenced was PBMCs. The receptors stem from a woman younger than 30 in good health and CMV-seronegative.

This clone was seen once. The rearrangement links TRBV10-2 to TRBJ2-7, with 7 bases matching TRBD1. This CDR3 has 14 amino acids. Trimming removed 6 bases from V and 2 bases from J; junction bases left unmatched: 7. CDR1 is WSHSY and CDR2 is SAAADI in the germline V gene. The chain's CDR3 is CASRSGQATYEQYF. CDR3 DNA sequence: TGCGCCAGCAGATCCGGACAGGCCACCTACGAGCAGTACTTC.

The rearrangement links TRBV29-1 to TRBJ2-1; TRBD2 agrees at 7 bases. The CDR3 is made up of 14 amino acids. Germline CDR1 and CDR2: SQVTM and ANQGSEA. J gave up 0 bases and V 4 bases, and 3 bases lay outside the gene matches. CDR3 sequence reads: CSVASGSSYNEQFF. The CDR3 coding sequence is TGCAGCGTTGCTAGCGGTAGCTCCTACAATGAGCAGTTCTTC.

The chain links TRBV6-4 to TRBJ2-7, with D possibly matching TRBD2 (6 bases). This CDR3 contains 20 residues. Trimming took 1 base from V and 1 from J, leaving 26 bases between them. Germline V lookup: CDR1 MRHNA, CDR2 SNTAGT. The CDR3 sequence: CASSDFDFMPGLSTSYEQYF. DNA for the CDR3: TGTGCCAGCAGTGACTTCGACTTCATGCCGGGACTCTCGACATCCTACGAGCAGTACTTC.

This chain connects TRBV2 to TRBJ2-7; TRBD1 aligns across 7 bases. The CDR3 has 14 residues. The germline V gene encodes CDR1 SNHLY and CDR2 FYNNEI. V trimming: 7 bases; J trimming: 6 bases; junction bases outside the gene matches: 12. The DNA for the CDR3 is TGTGCCAGCACCCAGGGACAGTTACTCGGCGAGCAGTACTTC. It yields the protein CASTQGQLLGEQYF.

The rearrangement joins TRBV4-1 to TRBJ2-7; the match to TRBD1 covers 8 bases. V shed 0 bases and J 3 bases; nucleotides not matched to a gene: 10. The CDR3 loop spans 17 amino acids. In germline, CDR1 is MGHRA, CDR2 YSYEKL. CDR3 nucleotides: TGCGCCAGCAGCCAAGATCAATTGGGCAGGGGGCACTACGAGCAGTACTTC. Its translation is CASSQDQLGRGHYEQYF.

This sequence joins TRBV12-5 and TRBJ2-2, with TRBD1 matching 9 bases. V shed 3 bases, J shed 2 bases, and the junction held 7 bases outside the gene matches. Looked up from germline, CDR1 is LGHNT and CDR2 is FRNRAP. This CDR3 has 17 residues. In DNA form, the CDR3 reads TGTGCTAGTGGTTTCCAAAGACAGGGGGGAAACACCGGGGAGCTGTTTTTT. Its translation is CASGFQRQGGNTGELFF.

The chain has TRBV7-2 and TRBJ2-7, with 14 bases lining up with TRBD2. V lost 4 bases to trimming and J lost 0 bases; unmatched junction nucleotides: 2. The CDR3 has 16 amino acids. Germline CDR1 reads SGHTA; CDR2 reads FQGNSA. CDR3 DNA sequence: TGTGCCAGCAGCTGGGGGACTAGCGGGAGCTCCTACGAGCAGTACTTC. Translating gives CASSWGTSGSSYEQYF.

The chain joins TRBV7-8 to TRBJ2-5; TRBD2 matches 9 bases. Losses at the gene ends were 8 bases for V and 2 bases for J; bases not matched to a gene: 12. Germline V gene sequence: CDR1 SGHVS, CDR2 FQNEAQ. The CDR3 extends over 16 amino acids. The CDR3 coding sequence is TGTGCCAGCGCCCTACCCAGCGGGGGGACTCAAGAGACCCAGTACTTC. Protein: CASALPSGGTQETQYF. Drawing the rest from reference TRBV7-8 and TRBJ2-5, the complete variable domain is GAGVSQSPRYKVAKRGQDVALRCDPISGHVSLFWYQQALGQGPEFLTYFQNEAQLDKSGLPSDRFFAERPEGSVSTLKIQRTQQEDSAVYLCASALPSGGTQETQYFGPGTRLLVL.

The rearrangement links TRBV28 to TRBJ2-2; 7 nucleotides align to TRBD1. The CDR3 is made up of 15 amino acids. V trimming: 6 bases; J trimming: 6 bases; junction bases outside the gene matches: 10. Germline V gives CDR1 MDHEN, CDR2 SYDVKM. DNA for the CDR3: TGTGCCAGCAGCAGACAGGGCGCTTTTTCCGGGGAGCTGTTTTTT. Translating it yields CASSRQGAFSGELFF. The whole variable domain, remainder taken from reference TRBV28 and TRBJ2-2, is DVKVTQSSRYLVKRTGEKVFLECVQDMDHENMFWYRQDPGLGLRLIYFSYDVKMKEKGDIPEGYSVSREKKERFSLILESASTNQTSMYLCASSRQGAFSGELFFGEGSRLTVL.

V is TRBV6-6 and J is TRBJ2-7; tentatively, D is TRBD1 (6 bases). The CDR3 consists of 13 residues. CDR1 is MNHNY, CDR2 SVGAGI, per germline (reference sequence). V dropped 7 bases and J dropped 2 bases, with 12 bases sitting between them. The CDR3 region is CASMLGGTYEQYF. The CDR3 region has the DNA TGTGCCAGCATGCTTGGGGGCACCTACGAGCAGTACTTC.

The gene calls are TRBV30 and TRBJ1-1; tentatively, D is TRBD1 (6 bases). The CDR3 consists of 15 residues. V gave up 2 bases and J gave up 0 bases, with 13 bases separating them. Germline V lookup: CDR1 GTSNPN, CDR2 SVGIG (reference sequence). The CDR3 spells CAWSFSDRMNTEAFF. The CDR3 DNA is TGTGCCTGGAGTTTCTCCGACAGGATGAACACTGAAGCTTTCTTT.

The genes are TRBV14 and TRBJ1-2, with TRBD1 matching 7 bases. CDR1 SGHDN and CDR2 FVKESK come from the germline V gene. With V trimmed by 4 bases and J by 6 bases, 14 bases remained unmatched. The length of the CDR3 is 16 residues. CDR3 DNA: TGTGCCAGCAGCCCCCAACCCGGGACAGAGATCGATGGCTACACCTTC. Its protein is CASSPQPGTEIDGYTF.

This clone has more than one count but fewer than ten. V and J are TRBV6-4 and TRBJ1-5; 7 bases line up with TRBD1. Germline V gives CDR1 MRHNA, CDR2 SNTAGT. J gave up 0 bases and V 9 bases, and 5 bases lay outside the gene matches. This CDR3 is 14 amino acids long. CDR3 sequence reads: CARYRGYSNQPQHF. CDR3 bases: TGTGCCAGGTACAGGGGCTATAGCAATCAGCCCCAGCATTTT.

The CDR3 bases are TGTGCCAGCAGTGATCAGCGGGAGGGCTATGAGCAGTTCTTC. This encodes CASSDQREGYEQFF. The chain links TRBV6-1 to TRBJ2-1; TRBD2 matches at 10 bases. The CDR3 covers 14 residues. CDR1 MNHNS and CDR2 SASEGT come from the germline V gene. V dropped 3 bases and J dropped 8; count of bases not matched to a gene: 4.

The chain recombines TRBV23-1 with TRBJ1-2; D call uncertain. TRBV23-1 is an ORF, and what it does is uncertain. This CDR3 spans 14 amino acids. Deletions cut 2 bases from V and 2 bases from J, with 9 bases between. The CDR3 here is CASSQQTPNYGYTF. CDR3 nucleotides: TGCGCCAGCAGTCAACAGACACCAAACTATGGCTACACCTTC.

The V call is TRBV28, the J call TRBJ1-5; 9 nucleotides line up with TRBD1. The CDR3 is 15 amino acids. Germline V gene lookup returns CDR1 MDHEN and CDR2 SYDVKM. The junction had 9 bases not matched to a gene; V was cut back by 5 bases and J by 7 bases. CDR3 sequence (DNA): TGTGCCAGCAGTCCAAACAGGGGGCCGTGGCAGCCCCAGCATTTT. This gives the protein CASSPNRGPWQPQHF.

This rearrangement joins TRBV18 to TRBJ1-2, with 10 bases matching TRBD1. The CDR3 loop spans 15 amino acids. Germline V gives CDR1 KGHSH, CDR2 LQKENI. With 6 bases clipped from V and 2 bases from J, the junction kept 6 bases outside the gene matches. Written as DNA, the CDR3 is TGTGCCAGCTCCCTAAGGACAGGGGGGAACTATGGCTACACCTTC. Amino acids: CASSLRTGGNYGYTF.

This chain joins TRBV27 and TRBJ1-3; the D is unclear. Trimming cost V 6 bases and J 4 bases, with 13 bases left between them. CDR1 is MNHEY and CDR2 is SMNVEV in the germline V gene (reference sequence). The CDR3 covers 14 residues. The CDR3 DNA reads TGTGCCAGCAGACTAGCGGCTGGGGGAAACACCATATATTTT. It yields the protein CASRLAAGGNTIYF.

This clone was detected only once. The V gene is TRBV7-6, the J gene TRBJ1-5, with 9 bases lining up with TRBD1. CDR3 size: 17 residues. V lost 1 base, J lost 6 bases, and 10 bases stayed unmatched. Germline V gives CDR1 SGHVS, CDR2 FNYEAQ. The chain's CDR3 is CASSLGTGAGLGQPQHF. The CDR3 region has the DNA TGTGCCAGCAGCTTAGGGACAGGGGCAGGACTAGGTCAGCCCCAGCATTTT.

This sequence joins TRBV28 and TRBJ1-1, with TRBD1 as a possible D gene (6 bases). CDR3 length equals 14 residues. Trimming stripped 2 bases from V and 5 bases from J, with 12 bases between. Looked up from germline, CDR1 is MDHEN and CDR2 is SYDVKM. In DNA, the CDR3 is TGTGCCAGCAGTTTAACAGGGATTGAGACTGAAGCTTTCTTT. It translates to CASSLTGIETEAFF. Based on the CDR3 plus reference TRBV28 and TRBJ1-1, the full variable domain is DVKVTQSSRYLVKRTGEKVFLECVQDMDHENMFWYRQDPGLGLRLIYFSYDVKMKEKGDIPEGYSVSREKKERFSLILESASTNQTSMYLCASSLTGIETEAFFGQGTRLTVV.

This chain connects TRBV7-6 to TRBJ1-4; 8 nucleotides line up with TRBD1. V was clipped by 1 base and J by 4 bases; unmatched bases: 2. Per the germline V gene, CDR1 is SGHVS and CDR2 is FNYEAQ. The CDR3 is 15 amino acids. CDR3 bases: TGTGCCAGCAGCTTAGGGACAGGGATTAATGAAAAACTGTTTTTT. It yields the protein CASSLGTGINEKLFF.